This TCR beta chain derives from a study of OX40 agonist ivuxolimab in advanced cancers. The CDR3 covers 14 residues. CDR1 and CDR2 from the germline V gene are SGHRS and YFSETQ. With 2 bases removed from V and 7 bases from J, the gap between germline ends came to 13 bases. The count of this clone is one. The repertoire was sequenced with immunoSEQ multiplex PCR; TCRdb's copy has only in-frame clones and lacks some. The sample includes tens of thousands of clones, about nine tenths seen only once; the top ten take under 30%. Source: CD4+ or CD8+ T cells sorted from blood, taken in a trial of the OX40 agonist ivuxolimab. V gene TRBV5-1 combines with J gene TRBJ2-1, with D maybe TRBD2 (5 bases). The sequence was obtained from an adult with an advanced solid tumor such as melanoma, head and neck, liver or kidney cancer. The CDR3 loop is CASSFMTNGNEQFF. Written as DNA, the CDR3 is TGCGCCAGCAGCTTTATGACTAACGGGAATGAGCAGTTCTTC.